This TCR beta chain stems from a study of T cell changes during pregnancy in multiple sclerosis. Sequenced by immunoSEQ multiplex PCR; TCRdb stores in-frame clones only, minus some. The data hold more than 65,000 clones, with 75% to 95% observed a single time. Looked up from germline, CDR1 is WSHSY and CDR2 is SAAADI. Unmatched junction bases numbered 10, after V lost 8 bases and J lost 7 bases. The CDR3 is 14 amino acids. This chain uses TRBV10-2 with TRBJ2-7; 11 bases are a match to TRBD2. Specimen: peripheral blood, collected in the first trimester of pregnancy. The sequence was collected from a female donor with multiple sclerosis, enrolled in a pregnancy study. The CDR3 nucleotides are TGCGCCAGCGGCCCGACTAGCGGGGCGGGAGAGCAGTACTTC. Its protein is CASGPTSGAGEQYF.